This paragraph covers one TCR beta chain sequence. Antigen: not known. Germline CDR1 and CDR2: SGHTA and FQGNSA. J lost 7 bases, V lost 2 bases, and 3 bases had no gene match. The CDR3 runs 14 residues. The data derive from a study of cytomegalovirus exposure and HLA in healthy donors. Whole-study findings and limits: Diagnosis of cytomegalovirus status made by the classifier reportedly showed high specificity and sensitivity. Accurate prediction of most subjects' HLA-A and HLA-B alleles from TCR beta sequences was reported. Three of the chains that were CMV-associated were confirmed in vitro to be specific for CMV antigens.

It was with 60 Vbeta and 13 Jbeta primers that the PCR ran. The method was immunoSEQ multiplex PCR; TCRdb's version includes in-frame clones alone and lacks a portion of them. Seen here are 210,000 or so clones, roughly 76% observed once, and the top ten hold roughly 2.1%. The specimen was PBMCs. This clonotype was sampled from a woman aged 30 to 39 in good health and CMV-seropositive. The gene calls are TRBV7-2 and TRBJ2-1, with TRBD2 identical over 9 bases. CDR3 DNA: TGTGCCAGCAGCTTACTAGCGGGAATTAATGAGCAGTTCTTC. Amino acids: CASSLLAGINEQFF.